This T cell receptor (beta chain) came from a study of graft-versus-host responses after intestinal transplantation. About the research overall: The whole recipient group had anti-thymocyte globulin induction followed by tacrolimus and steroids for around 3 years.

Profiled with immunoSEQ multiplex PCR; TCRdb holds only in-frame clones, not every one. The sample includes some 80,000 clones, about 91% seen only once; the top ten take 7.6%. This CDR3 is built from 14 residues. V lost 4 bases to trimming and J lost 9 bases; unmatched junction nucleotides: 5. Looked up from germline, CDR1 is MGHRA and CDR2 is YSYEKL. Concerning this clone itself: The antigen is unknown.

The TCR sequence derives from a human donor who was the organ donor for an intestinal transplant. This chain links TRBV4-1 with TRBJ1-6; 8 nucleotides agree with TRBD1. The sample was unstimulated CD8+ T cells sorted from spleen or lymph node cells, taken before transplant. This CDR3 is CASSLTGEGSPLHF. The CDR3 nucleotides read TGCGCCAGCAGCCTGACAGGGGAGGGTTCACCCCTCCACTTT.